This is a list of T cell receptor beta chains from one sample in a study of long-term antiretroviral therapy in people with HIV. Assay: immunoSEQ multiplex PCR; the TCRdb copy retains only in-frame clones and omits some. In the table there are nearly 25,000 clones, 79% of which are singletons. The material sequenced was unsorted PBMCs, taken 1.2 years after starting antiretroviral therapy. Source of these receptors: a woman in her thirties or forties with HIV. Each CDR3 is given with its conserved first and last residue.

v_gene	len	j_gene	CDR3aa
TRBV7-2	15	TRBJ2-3	CASSLSGGATDTQYF
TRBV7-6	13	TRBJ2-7	CASSLASTYEQYF
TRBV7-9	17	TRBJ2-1	CASSLVYLTSSYNEQFF
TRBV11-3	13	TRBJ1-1	CASSSRQGDVAFF
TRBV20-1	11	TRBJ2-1	CSFTGNNEQFF
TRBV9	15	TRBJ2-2	CASSPRGQNTGELFF
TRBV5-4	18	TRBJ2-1	CASSFYPRTSIVANEQFF
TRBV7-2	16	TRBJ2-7	CASSLGTGQGSGEQYF
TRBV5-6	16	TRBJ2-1	CASSWGLADTYNEQFF
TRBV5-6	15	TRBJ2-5	CASSPTPSAGETQYF
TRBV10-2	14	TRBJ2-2	CASSGDRATGELFF
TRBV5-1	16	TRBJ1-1	CASSLGGGARNTEAFF
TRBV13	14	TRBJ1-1	CASSPQTGNTEAFF
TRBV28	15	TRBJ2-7	CASSFRGEAGYEQYF
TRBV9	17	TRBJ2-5	CASSVGGTTTYQETQYF
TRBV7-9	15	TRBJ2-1	CASSLSLDANNEQFF
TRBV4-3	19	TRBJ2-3	CASSQDKVAGGRATDTQYF
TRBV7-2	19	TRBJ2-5	CASSLDGLAGGVYQETQYF
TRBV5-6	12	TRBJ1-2	CASSLTTGGYTF